A single count supports the clone carrying this TCR beta chain. The data are from a study of cytomegalovirus exposure and HLA in healthy donors. This PCR relied on a set of 60 Vbeta primers and 13 Jbeta primers. Using immunoSEQ multiplex PCR, the repertoire was profiled, and TCRdb retains in-frame clones only, with some absent. This table holds some 190,000 clones, about four fifths found once. CDR1 LNHDA and CDR2 SQIVND come from the germline V gene (reference sequence). Trimming left V 3 bases short and J 0 bases short, with 18 bases between. CDR3 size: 18 residues. The receptor comes from a man aged 25 to 40 in good health and CMV-seropositive. The sequenced sample consisted of PBMCs. The chain is built from TRBV19 and TRBJ2-4; maybe TRBD1 (6 bases). Written as DNA, the CDR3 is TGTGCCAGTAGTATCCCCATCGGACAGTTGCTAGCCAAAAACATTCAGTACTTC. This sequence encodes CASSIPIGQLLAKNIQYF. Combining the CDR3 with reference TRBV19 and TRBJ2-4 gives the whole variable domain DGGITQSPKYLFRKEGQNVTLSCEQNLNHDAMYWYRQDPGQGLRLIYYSQIVNDFQKGDIAEGYSVSREKKESFPLTVTSAQKNPTAFYLCASSIPIGQLLAKNIQYFGAGTRLSVL.